This T cell receptor (beta chain) was identified in a study of Ad26.COV2.S vaccination and SARS-CoV-2 variants. Study background: The donor was enrolled in the Ad26.COV2.S arm of the COV1001 trial. Once, or twice with 56 days between doses, Ad26.COV2.S was given intramuscularly. Study-wide results and caveats: The study found higher spike-specific TCR breadth in vaccine than placebo recipients.

Treatment indicated: some 20 received Ad26.COV2.S at low or high dose, single or two shots; 5 received placebo; per-sample allocation not given. Sampling occurred on day 63 after the first vaccine or placebo injection. An Ad26 vector that expressed Wuhan-strain SARS-CoV-2 spike constituted the vaccine. Comment on this clone: Its antigen is unknown.

Germline CDR1 is SQVTM and CDR2 is ANQGSEA. The CDR3 runs to 14 residues. With 4 bases removed from V and 1 base from J, the gap between germline ends came to 10 bases. Measured with immunoSEQ multiplex PCR; TCRdb has only the in-frame clones, and not every one. The repertoire holds hundreds of thousands of clones, with about 89% as singletons. The specimen was peripheral blood, collected in a trial of Ad26.COV2.S vaccine versus placebo. The receptor's source is a person aged 18-60 years who received the Ad26.COV2.S COVID-19 vaccine or a placebo. The V call is TRBV29-1, the J call TRBJ2-2; no clear D. In DNA, the CDR3 is TGCAGCGTTGGTAACAGCATGAACACCGGGGAGCTGTTTTTT. Translated: CSVGNSMNTGELFF.